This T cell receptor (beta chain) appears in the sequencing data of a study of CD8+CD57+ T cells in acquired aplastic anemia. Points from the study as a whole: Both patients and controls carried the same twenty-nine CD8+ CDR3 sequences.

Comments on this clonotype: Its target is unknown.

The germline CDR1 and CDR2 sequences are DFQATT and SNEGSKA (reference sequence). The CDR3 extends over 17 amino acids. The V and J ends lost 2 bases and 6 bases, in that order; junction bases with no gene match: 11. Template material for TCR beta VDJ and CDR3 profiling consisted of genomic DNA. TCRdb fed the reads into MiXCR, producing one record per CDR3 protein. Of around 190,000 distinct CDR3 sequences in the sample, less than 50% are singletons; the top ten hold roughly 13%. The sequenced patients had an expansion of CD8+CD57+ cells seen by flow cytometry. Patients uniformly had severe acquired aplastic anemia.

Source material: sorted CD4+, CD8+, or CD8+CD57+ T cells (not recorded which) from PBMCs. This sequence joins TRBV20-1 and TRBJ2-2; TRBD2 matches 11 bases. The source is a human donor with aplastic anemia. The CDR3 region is CSARWASGRLGAGELFF. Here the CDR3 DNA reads TGCAGTGCTAGATGGGCTAGCGGGAGGCTTGGGGCCGGGGAGCTGTTTTTT.